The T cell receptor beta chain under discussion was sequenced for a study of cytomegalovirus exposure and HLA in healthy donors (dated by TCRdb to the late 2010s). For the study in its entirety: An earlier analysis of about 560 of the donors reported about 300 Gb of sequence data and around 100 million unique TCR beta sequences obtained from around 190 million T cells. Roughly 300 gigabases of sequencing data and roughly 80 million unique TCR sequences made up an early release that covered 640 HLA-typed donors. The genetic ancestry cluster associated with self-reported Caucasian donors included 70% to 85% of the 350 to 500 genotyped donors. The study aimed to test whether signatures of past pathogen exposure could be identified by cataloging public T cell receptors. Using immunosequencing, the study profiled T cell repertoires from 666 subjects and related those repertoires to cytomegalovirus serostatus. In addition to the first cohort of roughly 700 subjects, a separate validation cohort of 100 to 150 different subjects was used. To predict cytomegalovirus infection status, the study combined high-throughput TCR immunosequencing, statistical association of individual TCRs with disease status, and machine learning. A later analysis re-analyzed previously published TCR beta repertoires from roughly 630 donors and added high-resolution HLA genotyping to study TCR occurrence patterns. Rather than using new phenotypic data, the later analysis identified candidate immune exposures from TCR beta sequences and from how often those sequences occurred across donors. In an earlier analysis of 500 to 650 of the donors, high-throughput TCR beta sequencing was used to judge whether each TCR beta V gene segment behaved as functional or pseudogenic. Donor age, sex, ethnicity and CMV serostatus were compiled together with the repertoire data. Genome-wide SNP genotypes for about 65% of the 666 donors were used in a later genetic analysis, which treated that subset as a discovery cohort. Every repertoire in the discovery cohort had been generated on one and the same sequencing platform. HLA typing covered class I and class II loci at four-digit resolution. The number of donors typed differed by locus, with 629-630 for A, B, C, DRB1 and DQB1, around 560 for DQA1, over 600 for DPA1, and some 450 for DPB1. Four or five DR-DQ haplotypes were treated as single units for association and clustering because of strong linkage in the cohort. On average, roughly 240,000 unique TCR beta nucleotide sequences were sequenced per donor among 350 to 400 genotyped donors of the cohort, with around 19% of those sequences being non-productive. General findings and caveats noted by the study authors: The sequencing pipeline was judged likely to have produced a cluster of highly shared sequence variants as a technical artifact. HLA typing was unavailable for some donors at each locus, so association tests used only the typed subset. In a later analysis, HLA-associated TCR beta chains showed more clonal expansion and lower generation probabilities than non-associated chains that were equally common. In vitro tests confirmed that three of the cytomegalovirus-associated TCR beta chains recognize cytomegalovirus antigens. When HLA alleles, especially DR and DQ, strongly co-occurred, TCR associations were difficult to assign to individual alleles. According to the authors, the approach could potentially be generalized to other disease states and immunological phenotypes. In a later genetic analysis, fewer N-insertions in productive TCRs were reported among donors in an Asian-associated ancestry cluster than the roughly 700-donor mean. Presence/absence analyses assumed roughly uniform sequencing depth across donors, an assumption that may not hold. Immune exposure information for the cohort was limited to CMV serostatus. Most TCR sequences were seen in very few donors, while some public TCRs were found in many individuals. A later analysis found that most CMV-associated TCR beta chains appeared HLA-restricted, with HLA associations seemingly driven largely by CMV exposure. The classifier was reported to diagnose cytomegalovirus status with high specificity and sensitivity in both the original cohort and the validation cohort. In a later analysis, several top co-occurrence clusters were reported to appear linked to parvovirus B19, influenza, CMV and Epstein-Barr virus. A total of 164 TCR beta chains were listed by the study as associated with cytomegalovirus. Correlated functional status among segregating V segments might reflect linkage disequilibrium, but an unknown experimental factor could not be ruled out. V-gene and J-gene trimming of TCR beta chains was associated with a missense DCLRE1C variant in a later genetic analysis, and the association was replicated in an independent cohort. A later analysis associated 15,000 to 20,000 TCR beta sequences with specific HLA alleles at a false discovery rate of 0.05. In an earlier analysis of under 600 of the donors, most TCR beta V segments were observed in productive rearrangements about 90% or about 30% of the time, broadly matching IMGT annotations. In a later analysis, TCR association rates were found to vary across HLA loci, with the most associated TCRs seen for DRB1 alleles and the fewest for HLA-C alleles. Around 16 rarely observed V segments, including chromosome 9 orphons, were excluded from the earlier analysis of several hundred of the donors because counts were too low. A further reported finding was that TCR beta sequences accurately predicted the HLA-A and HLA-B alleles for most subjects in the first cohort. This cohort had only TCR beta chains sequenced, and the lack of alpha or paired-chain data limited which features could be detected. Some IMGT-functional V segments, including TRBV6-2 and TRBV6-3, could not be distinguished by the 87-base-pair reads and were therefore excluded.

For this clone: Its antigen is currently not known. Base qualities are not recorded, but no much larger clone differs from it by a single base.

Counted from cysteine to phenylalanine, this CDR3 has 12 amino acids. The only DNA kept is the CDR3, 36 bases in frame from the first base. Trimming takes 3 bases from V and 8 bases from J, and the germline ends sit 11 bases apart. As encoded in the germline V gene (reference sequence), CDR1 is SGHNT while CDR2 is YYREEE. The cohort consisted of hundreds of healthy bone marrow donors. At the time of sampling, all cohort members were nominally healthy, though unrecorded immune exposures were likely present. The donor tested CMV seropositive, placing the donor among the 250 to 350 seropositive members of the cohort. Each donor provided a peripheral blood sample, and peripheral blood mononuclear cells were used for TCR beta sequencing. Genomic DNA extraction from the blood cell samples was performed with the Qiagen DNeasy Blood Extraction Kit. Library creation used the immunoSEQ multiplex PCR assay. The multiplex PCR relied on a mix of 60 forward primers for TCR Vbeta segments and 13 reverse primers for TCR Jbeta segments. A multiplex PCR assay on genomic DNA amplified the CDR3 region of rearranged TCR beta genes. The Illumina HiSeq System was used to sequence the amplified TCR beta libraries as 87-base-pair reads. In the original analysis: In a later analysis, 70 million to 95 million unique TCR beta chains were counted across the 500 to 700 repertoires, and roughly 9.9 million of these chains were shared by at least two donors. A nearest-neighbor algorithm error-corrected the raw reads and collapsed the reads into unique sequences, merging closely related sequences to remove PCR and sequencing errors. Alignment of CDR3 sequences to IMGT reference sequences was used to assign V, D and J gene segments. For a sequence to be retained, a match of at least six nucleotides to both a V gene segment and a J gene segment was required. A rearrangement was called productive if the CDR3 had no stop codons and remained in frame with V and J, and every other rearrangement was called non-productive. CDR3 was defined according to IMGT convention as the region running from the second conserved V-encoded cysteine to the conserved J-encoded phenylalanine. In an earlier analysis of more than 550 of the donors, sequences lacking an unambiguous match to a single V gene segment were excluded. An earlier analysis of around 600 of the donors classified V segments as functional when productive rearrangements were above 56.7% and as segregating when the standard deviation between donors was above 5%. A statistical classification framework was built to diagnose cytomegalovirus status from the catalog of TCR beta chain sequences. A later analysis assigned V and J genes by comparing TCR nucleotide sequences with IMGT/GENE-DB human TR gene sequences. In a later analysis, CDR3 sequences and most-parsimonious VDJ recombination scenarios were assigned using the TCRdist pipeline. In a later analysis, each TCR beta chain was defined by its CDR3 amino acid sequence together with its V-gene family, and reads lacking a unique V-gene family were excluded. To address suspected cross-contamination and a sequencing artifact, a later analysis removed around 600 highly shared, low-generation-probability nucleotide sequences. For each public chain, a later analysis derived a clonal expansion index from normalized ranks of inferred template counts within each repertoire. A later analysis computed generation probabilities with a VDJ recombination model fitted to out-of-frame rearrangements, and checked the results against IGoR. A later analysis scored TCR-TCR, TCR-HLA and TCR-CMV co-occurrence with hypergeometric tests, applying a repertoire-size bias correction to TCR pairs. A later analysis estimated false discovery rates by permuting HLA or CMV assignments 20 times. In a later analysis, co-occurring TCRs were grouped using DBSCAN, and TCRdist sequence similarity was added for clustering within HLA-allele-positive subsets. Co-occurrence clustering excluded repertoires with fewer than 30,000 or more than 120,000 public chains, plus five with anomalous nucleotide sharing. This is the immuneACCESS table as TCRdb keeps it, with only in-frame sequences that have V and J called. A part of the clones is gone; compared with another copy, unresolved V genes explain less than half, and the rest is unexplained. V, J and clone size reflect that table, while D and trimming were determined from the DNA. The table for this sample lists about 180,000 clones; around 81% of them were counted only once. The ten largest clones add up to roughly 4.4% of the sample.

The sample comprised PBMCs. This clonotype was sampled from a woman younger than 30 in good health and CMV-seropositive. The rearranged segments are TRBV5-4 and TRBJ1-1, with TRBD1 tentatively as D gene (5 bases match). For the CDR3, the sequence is CASSWSGQEAFF. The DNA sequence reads TGTGCCAGCAGCTGGAGTGGACAAGAAGCTTTCTTT.